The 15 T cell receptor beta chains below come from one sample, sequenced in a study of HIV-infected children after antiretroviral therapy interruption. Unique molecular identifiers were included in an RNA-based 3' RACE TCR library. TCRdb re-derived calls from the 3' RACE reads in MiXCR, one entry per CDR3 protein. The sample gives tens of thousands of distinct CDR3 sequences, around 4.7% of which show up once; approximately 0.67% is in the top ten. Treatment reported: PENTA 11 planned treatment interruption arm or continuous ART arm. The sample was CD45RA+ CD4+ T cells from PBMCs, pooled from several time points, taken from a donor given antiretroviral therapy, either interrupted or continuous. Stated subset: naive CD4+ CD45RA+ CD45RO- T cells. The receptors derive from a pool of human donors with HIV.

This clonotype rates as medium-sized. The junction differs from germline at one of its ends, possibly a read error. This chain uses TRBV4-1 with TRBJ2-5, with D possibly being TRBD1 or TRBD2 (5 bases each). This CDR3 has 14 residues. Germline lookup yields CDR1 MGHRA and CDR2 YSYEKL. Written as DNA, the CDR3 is TGTGCCAGCAGCCAAGGACTGGGGCAAGACACCCAGTACTTT. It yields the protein CASSQGLGQDTQYF.

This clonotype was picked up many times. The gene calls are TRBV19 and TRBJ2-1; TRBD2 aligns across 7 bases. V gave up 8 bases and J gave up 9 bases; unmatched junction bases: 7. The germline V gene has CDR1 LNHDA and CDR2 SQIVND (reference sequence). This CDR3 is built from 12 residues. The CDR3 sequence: CASSWEGSEQFF. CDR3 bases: TGTGCCAGTTCCTGGGAGGGCAGTGAGCAGTTCTTC. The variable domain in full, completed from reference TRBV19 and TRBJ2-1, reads DGGITQSPKYLFRKEGQNVTLSCEQNLNHDAMYWYRQDPGQGLRLIYYSQIVNDFQKGDIAEGYSVSREKKESFPLTVTSAQKNPTAFYLCASSWEGSEQFFGPGTRLTVL.

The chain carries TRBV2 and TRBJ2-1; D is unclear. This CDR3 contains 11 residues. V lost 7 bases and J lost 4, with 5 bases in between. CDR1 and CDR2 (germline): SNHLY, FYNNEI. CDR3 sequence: CASTTYNEQFF. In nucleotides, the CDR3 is TGTGCCAGCACAACGTACAATGAGCAGTTCTTC.

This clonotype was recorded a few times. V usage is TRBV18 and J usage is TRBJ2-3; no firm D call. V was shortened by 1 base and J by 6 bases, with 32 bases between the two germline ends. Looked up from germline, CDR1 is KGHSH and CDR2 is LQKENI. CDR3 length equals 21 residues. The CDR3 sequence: CASSPLLIRFSGPDEVDTQYF. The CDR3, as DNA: TGTGCCAGCTCACCACTTCTTATTCGGTTCTCCGGACCCGATGAGGTGGATACGCAGTATTTT.

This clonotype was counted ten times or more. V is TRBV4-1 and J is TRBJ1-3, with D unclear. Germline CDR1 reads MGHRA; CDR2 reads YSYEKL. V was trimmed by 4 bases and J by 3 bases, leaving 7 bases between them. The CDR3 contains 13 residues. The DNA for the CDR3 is TGCGCCAGCAGCCCCCTTTTTGGAAACACCATATATTTT. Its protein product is CASSPLFGNTIYF.

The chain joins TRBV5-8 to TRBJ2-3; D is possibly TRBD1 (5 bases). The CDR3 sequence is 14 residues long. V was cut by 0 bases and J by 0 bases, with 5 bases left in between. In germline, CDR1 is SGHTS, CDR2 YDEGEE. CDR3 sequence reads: CASSLEGSTDTQYF. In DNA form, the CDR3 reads TGTGCCAGCAGCTTGGAGGGGAGCACAGATACGCAGTATTTT.

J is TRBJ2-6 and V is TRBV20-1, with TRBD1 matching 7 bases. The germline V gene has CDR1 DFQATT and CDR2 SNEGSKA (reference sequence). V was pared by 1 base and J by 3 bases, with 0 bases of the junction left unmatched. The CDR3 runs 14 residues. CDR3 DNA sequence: TGCAGTGCTAGAGGACAGGGTGGGGCCAACGTCCTGACTTTC. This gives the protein CSARGQGGANVLTF.

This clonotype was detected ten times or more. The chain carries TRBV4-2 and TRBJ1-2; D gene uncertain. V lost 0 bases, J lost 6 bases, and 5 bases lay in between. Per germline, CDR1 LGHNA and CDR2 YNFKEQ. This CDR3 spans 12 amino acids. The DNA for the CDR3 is TGTGCCAGCAGCCAAGATTTGGATGGCTACACCTTC. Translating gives CASSQDLDGYTF.

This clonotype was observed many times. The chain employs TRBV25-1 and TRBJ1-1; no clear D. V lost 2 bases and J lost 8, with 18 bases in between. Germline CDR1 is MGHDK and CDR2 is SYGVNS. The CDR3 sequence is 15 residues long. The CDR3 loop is CASSESSVRVTEAFF. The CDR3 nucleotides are TGTGCCAGCAGTGAAAGTAGTGTAAGGGTTACCGAAGCTTTCTTT.

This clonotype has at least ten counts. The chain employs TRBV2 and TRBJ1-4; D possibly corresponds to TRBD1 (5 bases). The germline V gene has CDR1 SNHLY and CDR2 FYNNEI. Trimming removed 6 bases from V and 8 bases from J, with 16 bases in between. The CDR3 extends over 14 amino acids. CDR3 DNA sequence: TGTGCCAGCAGCGGTGAGGGGCTCGGGGAAAAACTGTTTTTT. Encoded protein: CASSGEGLGEKLFF.

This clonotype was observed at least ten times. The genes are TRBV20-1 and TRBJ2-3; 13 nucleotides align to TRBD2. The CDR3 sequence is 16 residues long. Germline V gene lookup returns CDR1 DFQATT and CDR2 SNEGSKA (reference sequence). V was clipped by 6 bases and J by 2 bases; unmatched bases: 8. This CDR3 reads CSAHPTSGGDTDTQYF. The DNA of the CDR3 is TGCAGTGCCCACCCTACTAGCGGGGGGGACACAGATACGCAGTATTTT.

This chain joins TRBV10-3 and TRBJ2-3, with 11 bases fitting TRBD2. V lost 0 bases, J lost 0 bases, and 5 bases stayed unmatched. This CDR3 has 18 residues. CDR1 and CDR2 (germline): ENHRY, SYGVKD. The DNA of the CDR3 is TGTGCCATCAGTGAGTCGGCTAGCGGGGGGACAAGCACAGATACGCAGTATTTT. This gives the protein CAISESASGGTSTDTQYF.

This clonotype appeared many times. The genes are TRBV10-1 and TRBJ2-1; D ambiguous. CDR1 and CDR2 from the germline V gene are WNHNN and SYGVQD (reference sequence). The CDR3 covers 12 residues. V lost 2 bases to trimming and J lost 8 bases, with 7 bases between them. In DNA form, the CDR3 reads TGCGCCAGCAGTGAGAAGGGCGATGAGCAGTTCTTC. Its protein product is CASSEKGDEQFF.

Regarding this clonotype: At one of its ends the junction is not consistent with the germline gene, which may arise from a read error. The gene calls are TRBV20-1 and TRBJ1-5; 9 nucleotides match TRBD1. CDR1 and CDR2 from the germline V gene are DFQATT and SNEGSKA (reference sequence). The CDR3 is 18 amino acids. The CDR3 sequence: CNAAPGQGSLAAGQPQHF. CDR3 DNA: TGCAATGCTGCCCCGGGACAGGGCTCCCTAGCCGCAGGGCAGCCCCAGCATTTT.

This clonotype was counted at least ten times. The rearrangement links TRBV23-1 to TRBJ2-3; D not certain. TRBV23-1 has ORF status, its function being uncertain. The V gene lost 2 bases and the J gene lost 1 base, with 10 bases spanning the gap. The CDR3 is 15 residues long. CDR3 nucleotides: TGCGCCAGCAGTCAAGGGGTTTGGGGCACAGATACGCAGTATTTT. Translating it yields CASSQGVWGTDTQYF.